This TCR beta chain was documented in a study of control samples from healthy donors and cancer patients. The CDR3 is 16 amino acids. Trimming took off 4 bases at V and 0 bases at J, with 13 bases between the two ends. CDR1 MGHRA and CDR2 YSYEKL come from the germline V gene. The data were produced by immunoSEQ multiplex PCR, yet TCRdb's version contains in-frame clones alone and is incomplete. The sample holds 11,000 to 15,000 clones; approximately 77% are singletons and the top ten take about a sixth. The sequenced sample was formalin-fixed, paraffin-embedded tissue. This chain uses TRBV4-1 with TRBJ2-1; D gene unclear. The receptor was derived from a female donor with lung cancer. CDR3 in amino acids: CASSRVDLFSYNEQFF. DNA of the CDR3: TGCGCCAGCAGCCGGGTAGATTTATTCTCCTACAATGAGCAGTTCTTC.